This T cell receptor beta chain comes out of a study of identical twins' blood T cells. TCRdb used MiXCR to reprocess the 5' RACE reads, holding one entry per CDR3 protein. Altogether a few hundred thousand distinct CDR3 sequences are present, roughly 30% being singletons, with the ten largest covering roughly 5.5%. This clonotype occurred many times. The sample was PBMCs. This TCR came from a woman aged 18 to 55 in good health.

The CDR3 spells CSARTAGALYQPQHF. The CDR3 DNA sequence: TGCAGTGCTAGAACTGCCGGAGCCCTCTATCAGCCCCAGCATTTT. The chain combines TRBV20-1 with TRBJ1-5; no firm D call. Germline V gene sequence: CDR1 DFQATT, CDR2 SNEGSKA (reference sequence). The CDR3 consists of 15 residues. V was shortened by 2 bases and J by 5 bases, with 16 bases between the two germline ends.